Below are 14 T cell receptor beta chains sequenced from a single sample in a study of early T cells in non-severe SARS-CoV-2 infection. TCRdb re-called the 5' RACE reads through MiXCR, storing one row per CDR3 protein. The sample has approximately 77,000 distinct CDR3 sequences, roughly 12% seen once; the top ten hold about 3.4%. The sequencing input was whole blood. These receptors came from an adult who was a healthcare worker with PCR-confirmed SARS-CoV-2 infection or an uninfected control (not recorded which).

This clonotype was observed a few times. The chain joins TRBV28 to TRBJ2-2; D is undetermined. This CDR3 is 14 amino acids long. V was cut by 5 bases and J by 4 bases, with 11 bases left in between. Per the germline V gene, CDR1 is MDHEN and CDR2 is SYDVKM. The CDR3 protein is CASSREVLTGELFF. For the CDR3, the DNA is TGTGCCAGCAGTCGTGAAGTACTCACCGGGGAGCTGTTTTTT.

This clonotype was seen only a few times. This chain links TRBV7-3 with TRBJ2-1; no clear D. Between the trimmed V and J ends, which lost 5 bases and 7 bases, there was a span of 15 bases. Germline CDR1 SGHTA, CDR2 FQGTGA. The CDR3 covers 14 residues. This chain's CDR3 is CASSDRTVRNEQFF. The CDR3 DNA is TGTGCCAGCAGCGATCGGACCGTACGGAATGAGCAGTTCTTC.

This clonotype was seen only a few times. The V call is TRBV7-2, the J call TRBJ1-3, with D uncertain. The CDR3 extends over 14 amino acids. Germline V gene sequence: CDR1 SGHTA, CDR2 FQGNSA. Trimming shortened V by 3 bases and J by 3 bases, and 9 bases separated the two germline ends. The CDR3 nucleotides are TGTGCCAGCAGCTTTCCAGAAAATGGAAACACCATATATTTT. Translated: CASSFPENGNTIYF.

This clonotype was detected only a few times. In nucleotides, the CDR3 is TGTGCCAGCAGCTTAGCGGGGCCGGCGAATGAAAAACTGTTTTTT. Translated: CASSLAGPANEKLFF. The chain couples TRBV7-9 to TRBJ1-4; D is possibly TRBD1 (5 bases). Trimming left V 0 bases short and J 5 bases short, with 10 bases between. Germline lookup yields CDR1 SEHNR and CDR2 FQNEAQ (reference sequence). CDR3 length: 15 residues. Drawing the rest from reference TRBV7-9 and TRBJ1-4, the complete variable domain is DTGVSQNPRHKITKRGQNVTFRCDPISEHNRLYWYRQTLGQGPEFLTYFQNEAQLEKSRLLSDRFSAERPKGSFSTLEIQRTEQGDSAMYLCASSLAGPANEKLFFGSGTQLSVL.

The chain is built from TRBV5-1 and TRBJ2-2; 7 bases are shared with TRBD1. V lost 2 bases and J lost 5; bases outside the gene matches: 6. In germline, CDR1 is SGHRS, CDR2 YFSETQ. CDR3 length equals 15 residues. This chain's CDR3 is CASSFDRAQTGELFF. The CDR3 DNA is TGCGCCAGCAGCTTCGACAGGGCTCAAACCGGGGAGCTGTTTTTT.

The chain employs TRBV12-3 or TRBV12-4 and TRBJ1-2, with D perhaps TRBD1 (6 bases). CDR3 length equals 15 residues. The germline V and J ends were trimmed by 5 bases and 7 bases, with 20 bases remaining between them. The CDR3 sequence: CASSARTETYAGYTF. CDR3 nucleotides: TGTGCCAGCAGTGCCCGGACAGAGACCTATGCTGGCTACACCTTC.

J is TRBJ2-1 and V is TRBV27; TRBD2 matches 10 bases. This CDR3 contains 14 residues. Germline assignment: CDR1 MNHEY and CDR2 SMNVEV (reference sequence). Trimming took 5 bases from V and 8 from J; bases not matched to a gene: 6. CDR3 DNA sequence: TGTGCCAGCAGTCCTAGCGGGAGACTCGATGAGCAGTTCTTC. Amino acid sequence: CASSPSGRLDEQFF.

This clonotype appeared many times. The chain recombines TRBV7-6 with TRBJ1-5; D might be TRBD1 (6 bases). V gave up 0 bases and J gave up 7 bases, with 10 bases separating them. There are 14 residues in the CDR3. From germline, CDR1 is SGHVS and CDR2 FNYEAQ. CDR3 in DNA: TGTGCCAGCAGCTTAGCAGCAGGGGCCCAGCCCCAGCATTTT. Protein product: CASSLAAGAQPQHF.

This clonotype was detected a few times. The chain combines TRBV6-5 with TRBJ2-5; the D gene could be TRBD1 or TRBD2 (5 bases each). Germline V gene sequence: CDR1 MNHEY, CDR2 SVGAGI. Trimming left V 4 bases short and J 9 bases short, with 15 bases between. CDR3 length: 13 residues. CDR3 region: CASSLGLERAQYF. In DNA, the CDR3 is TGTGCCAGCAGTTTGGGGCTCGAGAGGGCCCAGTACTTC.

The chain links TRBV20-1 to TRBJ2-3, with TRBD2 identical over 10 bases. Germline V gene data show CDR1 as DFQATT and CDR2 as SNEGSKA (reference sequence). The CDR3 is made up of 15 amino acids. J was trimmed by 4 bases and V by 0 bases; bases with no gene match: 4. The CDR3 nucleotides are TGCAGTGCTAGAGAACCTAGCGGGAGTGCAGATACGCAGTATTTT. It translates to CSAREPSGSADTQYF.

The rearrangement joins TRBV27 to TRBJ1-2, with 7 bases aligning to TRBD1. The CDR3 is 13 residues long. Germline V lookup: CDR1 MNHEY, CDR2 SMNVEV (reference sequence). The ends lost 5 bases at V and 9 bases at J; junction bases unmatched: 9. As DNA, the CDR3 is TGTGCCAGCAGTACAACAGGGGCCGTCCGCTACACCTTC. It specifies CASSTTGAVRYTF.

The chain combines TRBV7-9 with TRBJ2-2; a possible D gene is TRBD1 (5 bases). Trimming cost V 5 bases and J 1 base, with 11 bases left between them. The CDR3 has 15 amino acids. Per the germline V gene, CDR1 is SEHNR and CDR2 is FQNEAQ (reference sequence). CDR3 region: CASSLSTENTGELFF. CDR3 DNA: TGTGCCAGCAGCCTTTCGACAGAGAACACCGGGGAGCTGTTTTTT. The full variable domain, completed using reference TRBV7-9 and TRBJ2-2, is DTGVSQNPRHKITKRGQNVTFRCDPISEHNRLYWYRQTLGQGPEFLTYFQNEAQLEKSRLLSDRFSAERPKGSFSTLEIQRTEQGDSAMYLCASSLSTENTGELFFGEGSRLTVL.

There are a few counts of this clonotype. This sequence joins TRBV7-8 and TRBJ1-1, with unresolved D. The CDR3 loop spans 15 amino acids. CDR1 is SGHVS, CDR2 FQNEAQ, per germline. Trimming cost V 0 bases and J 0 bases, with 8 bases left between them. The CDR3 sequence: CASSLAPTLNTEAFF. DNA of the CDR3: TGTGCCAGCAGCTTAGCGCCCACCCTGAACACTGAAGCTTTCTTT.

This clonotype has just a few counts. J is TRBJ2-3 and V is TRBV3-1, with D perhaps TRBD1 or TRBD2 (7 bases each). Deletions cut 4 bases from V and 1 base from J, with 18 bases between. The CDR3 has 17 residues. Germline V gene sequence: CDR1 LGHDT, CDR2 YNNKEL (reference sequence). CDR3 sequence reads: CASSRRVGGGRTDTQYF. In DNA, the CDR3 is TGTGCCAGCAGCCGAAGAGTGGGAGGGGGCCGCACAGATACGCAGTATTTT.